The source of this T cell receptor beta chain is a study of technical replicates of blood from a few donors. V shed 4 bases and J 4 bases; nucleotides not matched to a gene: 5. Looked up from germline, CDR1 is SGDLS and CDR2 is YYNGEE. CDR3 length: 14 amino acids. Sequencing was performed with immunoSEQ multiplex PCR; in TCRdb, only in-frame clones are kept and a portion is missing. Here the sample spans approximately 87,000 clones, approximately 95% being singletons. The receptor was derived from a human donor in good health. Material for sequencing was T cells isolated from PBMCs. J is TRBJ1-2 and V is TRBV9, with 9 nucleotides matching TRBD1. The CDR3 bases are TGTGCCAGCAGCCCCGGACAGGGGACCTATGGCTACACCTTC. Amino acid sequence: CASSPGQGTYGYTF.